Below, 15 T cell receptor beta chains from the same sample are listed, as sequenced in a study of blood T cells in healthy people across ages (dated by TCRdb to about 2015). The library was obtained by 5' RACE. TCRdb records Illumina HiSeq 2500 as the sequencer. The second PCR ran for about 6 to 11 cycles and used a J-beta primer mix along with a sample-barcoded 5' primer. TCRdb trimmed the raw reads at Q25, called clones with MiXCR and kept productive beta chains. One record per CDR3 amino acid sequence lists the most common genes and DNA. The sample table holds about 780,000 distinct CDR3 sequences, of which roughly 26% were seen once. Around 3% of the sample belongs to the ten largest clones. Another study also made use of these data, one on T cells of mothers and their children.

The sequenced sample was blood. All receptors come from a boy between 10 and 17 years old in good health.

This clonotype has more than one count but fewer than ten. The J gene is TRBJ2-7, the V gene TRBV7-6, with D tentatively TRBD2 (6 bases). The CDR3 extends over 13 amino acids. V was clipped by 5 bases and J by 4 bases, with 12 bases between them. Germline V gene sequence: CDR1 SGHVS, CDR2 FNYEAQ. The CDR3 DNA is TGTGCCAGCAGCGGTCGGGACTTTTACGAGCAGTACTTC. Protein product: CASSGRDFYEQYF.

The rearrangement joins TRBV28 to TRBJ2-1, with 7 bases that match TRBD1. Germline V gives CDR1 MDHEN, CDR2 SYDVKM. The V segment lost 4 bases and the J segment 15 bases; nucleotides outside the gene matches: 9. CDR3 length: 12 residues. The CDR3 sequence: CASSSADRVGFF. CDR3 nucleotides: TGTGCCAGCAGTTCCGCTGACAGGGTGGGGTTCTTC.

This chain joins TRBV18 and TRBJ1-1; D is undetermined. V lost 5 bases to trimming and J lost 0 bases, with 7 bases between them. The CDR3 consists of 13 residues. Germline loops: CDR1 KGHSH, CDR2 LQKENI. DNA of the CDR3: TGTGCCAGCTCAAACCGAGTGAACACTGAAGCTTTCTTT. Protein sequence: CASSNRVNTEAFF.

The chain uses TRBV4-1 and TRBJ2-1, with 9 bases matching TRBD1. The J call is in doubt because the DNA end fits TRBJ2-7 better. There are 15 residues in the CDR3. CDR1 MGHRA and CDR2 YSYEKL come from the germline V gene. The CDR3 reads CASSRRDRAVYEQYF. CDR3 DNA sequence: TGCGCCAGCAGCCGGAGGGACAGGGCCGTATACGAGCAGTACTTC.

The rearrangement links TRBV5-1 to TRBJ2-5; no definite D call. CDR3 size: 14 residues. The germline V and J ends were trimmed by 5 bases and 5 bases, with 16 bases remaining between them. Germline CDR1 SGHRS, CDR2 YFSETQ. The CDR3 region is CASRPGPSAETQYF. The DNA of the CDR3 is TGCGCCAGCAGGCCAGGCCCCTCAGCGGAGACCCAGTACTTC.

This clonotype was seen a handful of times. The V call is TRBV6-6, the J call TRBJ2-7; D remains ambiguous. The CDR3 has 13 residues. Trimming pared 0 bases from V and 5 bases from J, leaving 8 bases between. Germline lookup yields CDR1 MNHNY and CDR2 SVGAGI (reference sequence). CDR3 in amino acids: CASSYSQSHEQYF. The CDR3 bases are TGTGCCAGCAGTTACTCGCAGAGCCACGAGCAGTACTTC.

This chain connects TRBV5-1 to TRBJ1-4; 9 bases match TRBD1. The CDR3 is made up of 15 amino acids. CDR1 and CDR2 from the germline V gene are SGHRS and YFSETQ. V was pared by 3 bases and J by 8 bases, with 8 bases of the junction left unmatched. As DNA, the CDR3 is TGCGCCAGCAGCTCGGACAGGGGTTATGGCGAAAAACTGTTTTTT. Its translation: CASSSDRGYGEKLFF. Looking up the rest from reference TRBV5-1 and TRBJ1-4 gives the full variable domain: KAGVTQTPRYLIKTRGQQVTLSCSPISGHRSVSWYQQTPGQGLQFLFEYFSETQRNKGNFPGRFSGRQFSNSRSEMNVSTLELGDSALYLCASSSDRGYGEKLFFGSGTQLSVL.

V usage is TRBV4-2 and J usage is TRBJ2-5, with D perhaps TRBD1 (5 bases). The CDR3 consists of 13 residues. Germline V CDR1 and CDR2: LGHNA, YNFKEQ. V lost 3 bases to trimming and J lost 2 bases, with 7 bases between them. The CDR3: CASSQTVQETQYF. Here the CDR3 DNA reads TGTGCCAGCAGCCAGACAGTACAAGAGACCCAGTACTTC.

CDR3 DNA: TGTGCCAGCTTATCGACAGGGGGCGGCTTGAGCTCCTACGAGCAGTACTTC. Translated, it gives CASLSTGGGLSSYEQYF. V gene TRBV18 combines with J gene TRBJ2-7; 10 bases agree with TRBD1. V was clipped by 7 bases and J by 0 bases; unmatched bases: 12. This CDR3 contains 17 residues. The germline V gene encodes CDR1 KGHSH and CDR2 LQKENI. Filled out from reference TRBV18 and TRBJ2-7, the complete variable domain reads NAGVMQNPRHLVRRRGQEARLRCSPMKGHSHVYWYRQLPEEGLKFMVYLQKENIIDESGMPKERFSAEFPKEGPSILRIQQVVRGDSAAYFCASLSTGGGLSSYEQYFGPGTRLTVT.

This clonotype was detected only a few times. This sequence joins TRBV12-3 or TRBV12-4 and TRBJ1-3; D is unclear. Trimming took off 3 bases at V and 0 bases at J, with 9 bases between the two ends. CDR3 size: 15 residues. The CDR3 DNA reads TGTGCCAGCAGTTTTCGAGGAAGCTCTGGAAACACCATATATTTT. This translates into CASSFRGSSGNTIYF.

The rearrangement joins TRBV5-6 to TRBJ2-7; 12 bases line up with TRBD2. The V segment lost 4 bases and the J segment 1 base; nucleotides outside the gene matches: 6. CDR3 length: 16 residues. CDR1 is SGHDT, CDR2 YYEEEE, per germline. The CDR3 nucleotides are TGTGCCAGCAGCCGACGGACTAGCGGGGTTTCCTACGAGCAGTACTTC. This translates into CASSRRTSGVSYEQYF.

This clonotype has only a few counts. The conserved final phenylalanine or tryptophan is absent from the CDR3, which likely points to a read error. This chain uses TRBV12-3 or TRBV12-4 with TRBJ2-5; D is perhaps TRBD1 (6 bases). CDR3 length equals 14 residues. V was cut by 5 bases and J by 2 bases, with 12 bases left in between. As DNA, the CDR3 is TGTGCCAGCAGTCCCTCCCAGGGGCAAGAGACCCAGTACCTC. Protein: CASSPSQGQETQYL.

V usage is TRBV7-2 and J usage is TRBJ2-7; 7 bases are shared with TRBD2. The CDR3 loop spans 15 amino acids. V lost 1 base to trimming and J lost 3 bases; unmatched junction nucleotides: 6. CDR1 and CDR2 (germline): SGHTA, FQGNSA. The CDR3 loop reads CASSLGLALNYEQYF. The CDR3, as DNA: TGTGCCAGCAGCTTAGGACTAGCTCTCAACTACGAGCAGTACTTC.

This clonotype has only one observation. CDR3 DNA: TGCGCCAGCAGCTTGAGGGGACAGACTCCAGGCGAGCAGTACTTC. Amino acids: CASSLRGQTPGEQYF. This chain connects TRBV5-1 to TRBJ2-1, with 7 bases lining up with TRBD1. The DNA end is a closer match to TRBJ2-7, so the J assignment may be wrong. Germline V lookup: CDR1 SGHRS, CDR2 YFSETQ. This CDR3 contains 15 residues.

This clonotype was observed a few times. The V and J genes are TRBV4-2 and TRBJ2-5; a possible D gene is TRBD2 (5 bases). Per the germline V gene, CDR1 is LGHNA and CDR2 is YNFKEQ. V dropped 5 bases and J dropped 5 bases, with 12 bases sitting between them. The CDR3 sequence is 13 residues long. CDR3 nucleotides: TGTGCCAGCAGCAATGCTAGAGGGGAGACCCAGTACTTC. This codes for CASSNARGETQYF.